This T cell receptor beta chain was recorded in a study of vaccination effects on CD4 cells after COVID-19. The table came from immunoSEQ multiplex PCR; TCRdb's copy has only in-frame clones and leaves some out. The sample lists some 40,000 clones; approximately 70% were seen once. Worth noting for this clone: Its antigen remains unknown.

After less than 11 days in culture, the CD4+ T cells were isolated. Participants were given two doses of BNT162b2 or mRNA-1273 vaccine. V lost 4 bases to trimming and J lost 0 bases; unmatched junction nucleotides: 15. The CDR3 totals 18 residues. CDR1 is SGHNT and CDR2 is YYREEE in the germline V gene (reference sequence). Sequencing used CD4+ T cells from PBMCs cultured without peptide, obtained after COVID-19 vaccination. This TCR was sampled from a human donor who received a COVID-19 vaccine. This sequence joins TRBV5-4 and TRBJ1-2; 7 bases map to TRBD1. The CDR3 DNA is TGTGCCAGCAGCGTAACAGGGGCCCGACTTAAGACTAACTATGGCTACACCTTC. It translates to CASSVTGARLKTNYGYTF.